Listed here are 14 T cell receptor beta chains from one sample, sequenced in a study of cytomegalovirus exposure and HLA in healthy donors. Primers for the PCR totalled 60 Vbeta and 13 Jbeta. Repertoires were generated with immunoSEQ multiplex PCR, while TCRdb's copy carries only in-frame clones and drops some. Of under 150,000 clones listed, more than 65% are singletons. The source material was PBMCs. The receptor source for this set is a man in his fifties or sixties in good health and CMV-seronegative.

V is TRBV4-3 and J is TRBJ2-1; 10 nucleotides match TRBD2. Trimming took 3 bases from V and 9 from J; bases not matched to a gene: 8. The germline V gene encodes CDR1 LGHNA and CDR2 YSLEER. This CDR3 has 15 residues. CDR3 loop: CASSHEAGGPGEQFF. CDR3 coding DNA: TGCGCCAGCAGCCATGAAGCGGGGGGGCCAGGTGAGCAGTTCTTC.

The gene calls are TRBV5-4 and TRBJ2-5; the match to TRBD2 covers 7 bases. V shed 0 bases and J 0 bases; nucleotides not matched to a gene: 2. The CDR3 runs 15 residues. Germline CDR1 SGHNT, CDR2 YYREEE (reference sequence). CDR3 sequence reads: CASSLGLADQETQYF. The CDR3 DNA is TGTGCCAGCAGCTTGGGGCTAGCGGACCAAGAGACCCAGTACTTC.

The V and J genes are TRBV2 and TRBJ2-7, with 8 nucleotides matching TRBD1. The CDR3 has 14 amino acids. Germline V gene lookup returns CDR1 SNHLY and CDR2 FYNNEI. V lost 4 bases to trimming and J lost 6 bases; unmatched junction nucleotides: 8. Here the CDR3 DNA reads TGTGCCAGCAGTGGTACAGGGGGTTTGGGCGAGCAGTACTTC. Its translation: CASSGTGGLGEQYF.

The V call is TRBV7-3, the J call TRBJ2-1, with D tentatively TRBD2 (6 bases). Germline CDR1 reads SGHTA; CDR2 reads FQGTGA. The CDR3 has 17 amino acids. V lost 5 bases to trimming and J lost 5 bases, with 22 bases between them. The CDR3 DNA reads TGTGCCAGCAGCAAAATGGTTGGGGGAGGTATTCACAATGAGCAGTTCTTC. It is translated as CASSKMVGGGIHNEQFF. Drawing the rest from reference TRBV7-3 and TRBJ2-1, the complete variable domain is GAGVSQTPSNKVTEKGKYVELRCDPISGHTALYWYRQSLGQGPEFLIYFQGTGAADDSGLPNDRFFAVRPEGSVSTLKIQRTERGDSAVYLCASSKMVGGGIHNEQFFGPGTRLTVL.

The rearrangement joins TRBV19 to TRBJ1-1, with 9 bases identical to TRBD1. V shed 5 bases and J 5 bases; nucleotides not matched to a gene: 6. This CDR3 comprises 14 residues. Germline lookup yields CDR1 LNHDA and CDR2 SQIVND (reference sequence). CDR3 amino acids: CASSLWTGETEAFF. CDR3 nucleotide sequence: TGTGCCAGTAGTCTCTGGACAGGGGAAACTGAAGCTTTCTTT.

The chain combines TRBV19 with TRBJ1-2; 8 bases align to TRBD1. The CDR3 has 15 residues. J was trimmed by 0 bases and V by 4 bases; bases with no gene match: 4. CDR1 and CDR2 from the germline V gene are LNHDA and SQIVND (reference sequence). CDR3 in amino acids: CASSRAGGPNYGYTF. The CDR3 region has the DNA TGTGCCAGTAGTAGGGCAGGGGGCCCTAACTATGGCTACACCTTC.

This chain joins TRBV27 and TRBJ2-1; a possible D gene is TRBD1 (6 bases). V lost 3 bases and J 7 bases, leaving 19 bases between the germline ends. Germline CDR1 and CDR2: MNHEY and SMNVEV (reference sequence). The CDR3 is 16 residues long. In DNA, the CDR3 is TGTGCCAGCAGTTTGTTCACAGGGATCGGAGGAAATGAGCAGTTCTTC. Translated, it gives CASSLFTGIGGNEQFF.

The chain uses TRBV27 and TRBJ2-1, with 8 bases fitting TRBD2. There are 15 residues in the CDR3. From germline, CDR1 is MNHEY and CDR2 SMNVEV (reference sequence). J was trimmed by 7 bases and V by 1 base; bases with no gene match: 6. CDR3 DNA sequence: TGTGCCAGCAGTTTATTATCCGGGGGGGGTAATGAGCAGTTCTTC. Amino acids: CASSLLSGGGNEQFF.

A single count supports this clone. The chain couples TRBV19 to TRBJ1-5, with a tentative D call TRBD1 (5 bases). Germline CDR1 and CDR2: LNHDA and SQIVND (reference sequence). Trimming left V 1 base short and J 1 base short, with 11 bases between. The CDR3 has 16 amino acids. CDR3 protein: CASSIGQGKSNQPQHF. Written as DNA, the CDR3 is TGTGCCAGTAGTATAGGGCAGGGAAAGAGCAATCAGCCCCAGCATTTT.

This rearrangement joins TRBV18 to TRBJ2-5; D not resolved. Per the germline V gene, CDR1 is KGHSH and CDR2 is LQKENI. The V and J ends lost 2 bases and 0 bases respectively, with 7 bases between them. The CDR3 contains 14 residues. The CDR3 sequence is CASSPGEYQETQYF. The CDR3 DNA sequence: TGTGCCAGCTCACCAGGAGAGTACCAAGAGACCCAGTACTTC.

The chain has TRBV4-1 and TRBJ2-1; D is unresolved. V lost 2 bases and J 4 bases, leaving 12 bases between the germline ends. The CDR3 sequence is 15 residues long. The germline gives CDR1 MGHRA, CDR2 YSYEKL. The CDR3 here is CASSQWFRRYNEQFF. CDR3 DNA sequence: TGCGCCAGCAGCCAATGGTTTAGGCGGTACAATGAGCAGTTCTTC.

The CDR3 DNA follows: TGTGCCAGCAGTCCAGGGGTTGGGGACGAGCAGTACTTC. This sequence encodes CASSPGVGDEQYF. V gene TRBV2 combines with J gene TRBJ2-7; TRBD1 is a possible D gene (6 bases). V gave up 5 bases and J gave up 5 bases, with 13 bases separating them. CDR1 is SNHLY and CDR2 is FYNNEI in the germline V gene. The CDR3 is 13 amino acids.

The chain combines TRBV27 with TRBJ2-1; a weak D match, TRBD1 (6 bases). V was clipped by 7 bases and J by 7 bases, with 20 bases between them. Germline V gene data show CDR1 as MNHEY and CDR2 as SMNVEV (reference sequence). This CDR3 is 15 amino acids long. CDR3 amino acids: CASTKTGLGLNEQFF. The CDR3 DNA reads as TGTGCCAGCACCAAGACAGGTCTAGGGTTAAATGAGCAGTTCTTC.

This clone was seen only a few times. V gene TRBV21-1 combines with J gene TRBJ1-3. TRBV21-1 is shown as a pseudogene. CDR3 length: 15 amino acids. The CDR3 is CASSKRRGTGNTIYF. CDR3 nucleotide sequence: TGTGCCAGCAGCAAAAGGAGGGGAACTGGAAACACCATATATTTT.